Listed below are T cell receptor beta chains from one sample, sequenced in a study of shared clonotypes between healthy human individuals. TCRdb keeps only in-frame clones here, not all; method: immunoSEQ multiplex PCR. The sample records roughly 2 million clones, around 95% being singletons. The specimen sequenced was naive CD4+ T cells sorted from blood. All receptors come from a man aged 18 to 30 in good health. The CDR3 runs from the conserved cysteine through the conserved F or W.

V gene: TRBV9
CDR3 protein: CASSGLAGALEQFF

V gene: TRBV30
CDR3 protein: CASQGGNYGYTF

V gene: TRBV11-2
CDR3 protein: CASSLGGLAGGLETQYF

V gene: TRBV7-4
CDR3 protein: CASSHDSLAKNIQYF

V gene: TRBV5-1
CDR3 protein: CASSVTDSTDTQYF

V gene: TRBV6-6
CDR3 protein: CASRDWELFF

V gene: TRBV6-1
CDR3 protein: CASSEARGPREQYF

V gene: TRBV6-1
CDR3 protein: CASSDPTEWRTEAFF

V gene: TRBV6-6
CDR3 protein: CASSPHSYEQYF

V gene: TRBV2
CDR3 protein: CASNPTGSLEAFF

V gene: TRBV4-2
CDR3 protein: CASSQVGSGELFF

V gene: TRBV25-1
CDR3 protein: CASNPTGGGYTF

V gene: TRBV7-8
CDR3 protein: CASSFRGRDTEAFF

V gene: TRBV6-5
CDR3 protein: CASRNPGHEQYF

V gene: TRBV7-7
CDR3 protein: CASSSETGGGTGELFF

V gene: TRBV6-1
CDR3 protein: CASSEEVVVEQYF

V gene: TRBV2
CDR3 protein: CASTGRAYEQYF

V gene: TRBV5-4
CDR3 protein: CASSPGTGNNQPQHF

V gene: TRBV18
CDR3 protein: CASSGGQGYQPQHF

V gene: TRBV27
CDR3 protein: CASSFQLAGGMYF

V gene: TRBV19
CDR3 protein: CATLDRGVNQPQHF

V gene: TRBV2
CDR3 protein: CASSEWDRDNGYTF

V gene: TRBV4-3
CDR3 protein: CASSQTHGQTYEQYF

V gene: TRBV7-2
CDR3 protein: CASSPRAGSNQPQHF

V gene: TRBV5-1
CDR3 protein: CASSLRDIRYNEQFF

V gene: TRBV9
CDR3 protein: CASSVDHRVTADTQYF

V gene: TRBV18
CDR3 protein: CASSRRTANTGELFF

V gene: TRBV10-1
CDR3 protein: CASSESGGGTYEQYF

V gene: TRBV2
CDR3 protein: CASRRDFSPGYF

V gene: TRBV5-4
CDR3 protein: CASSLGGAQYEQYF

V gene: TRBV2
CDR3 protein: CASRERQGVGQPQHF

V gene: TRBV5-1
CDR3 protein: CASSEKYEQYF

V gene: TRBV5-6
CDR3 protein: CASSLYRGGKKDEQFF

V gene: TRBV6-4
CDR3 protein: CASSEETGQPQHF

V gene: TRBV2
CDR3 protein: CASTGQGEGTQYF

V gene: TRBV4-3
CDR3 protein: CASSQDAGTTGNTIYF